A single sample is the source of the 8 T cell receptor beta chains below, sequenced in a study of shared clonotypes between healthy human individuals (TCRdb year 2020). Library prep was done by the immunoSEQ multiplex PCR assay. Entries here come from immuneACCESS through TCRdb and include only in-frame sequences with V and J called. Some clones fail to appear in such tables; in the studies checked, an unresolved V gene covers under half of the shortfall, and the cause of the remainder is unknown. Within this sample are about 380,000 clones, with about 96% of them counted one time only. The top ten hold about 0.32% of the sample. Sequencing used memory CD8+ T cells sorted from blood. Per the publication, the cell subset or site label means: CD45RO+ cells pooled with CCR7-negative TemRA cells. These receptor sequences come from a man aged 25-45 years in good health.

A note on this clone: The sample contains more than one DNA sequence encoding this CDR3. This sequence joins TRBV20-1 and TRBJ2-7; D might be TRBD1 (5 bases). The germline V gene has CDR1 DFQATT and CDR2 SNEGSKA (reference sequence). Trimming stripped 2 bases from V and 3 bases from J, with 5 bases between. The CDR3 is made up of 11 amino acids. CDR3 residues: CSARTGYEQYF. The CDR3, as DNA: TGCAGTGCTAGAACAGGCTACGAGCAGTACTTC.

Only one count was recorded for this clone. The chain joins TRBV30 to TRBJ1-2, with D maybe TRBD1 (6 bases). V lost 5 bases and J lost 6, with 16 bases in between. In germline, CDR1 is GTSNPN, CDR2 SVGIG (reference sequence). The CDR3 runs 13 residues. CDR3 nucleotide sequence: TGTGCCTGGTCCCAGGGGCCGCCTGATGGCTACACCTTC. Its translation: CAWSQGPPDGYTF.

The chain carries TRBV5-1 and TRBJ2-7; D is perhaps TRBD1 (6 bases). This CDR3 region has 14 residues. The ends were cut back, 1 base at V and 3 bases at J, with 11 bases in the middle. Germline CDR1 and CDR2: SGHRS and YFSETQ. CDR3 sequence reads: CASSLTTGGYEQYF. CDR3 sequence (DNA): TGCGCCAGCAGCTTGACGACAGGTGGCTACGAGCAGTACTTC.

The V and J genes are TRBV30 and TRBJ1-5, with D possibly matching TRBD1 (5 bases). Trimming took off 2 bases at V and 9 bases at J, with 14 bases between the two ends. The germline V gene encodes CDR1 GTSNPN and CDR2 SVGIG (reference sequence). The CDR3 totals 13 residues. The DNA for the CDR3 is TGTGCCTGGAGTACGGGGGTCTTGGGGCCCCAGCATTTT. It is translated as CAWSTGVLGPQHF. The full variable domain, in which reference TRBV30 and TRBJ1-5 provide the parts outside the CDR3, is SQTIHQWPATLVQPVGSPLSLECTVEGTSNPNLYWYRQAAGRGLQLLFYSVGIGQISSEVPQNLSASRPQDRQFILSSKKLLLSDSGFYLCAWSTGVLGPQHFGDGTRLSIL.

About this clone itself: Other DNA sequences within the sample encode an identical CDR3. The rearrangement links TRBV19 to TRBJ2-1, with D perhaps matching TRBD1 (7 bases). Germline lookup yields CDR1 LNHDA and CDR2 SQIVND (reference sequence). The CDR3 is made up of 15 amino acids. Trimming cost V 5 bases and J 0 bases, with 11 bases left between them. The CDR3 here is CASSPGGSSYNEQFF. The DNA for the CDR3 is TGTGCCAGTAGTCCAGGGGGGAGCTCCTACAATGAGCAGTTCTTC.

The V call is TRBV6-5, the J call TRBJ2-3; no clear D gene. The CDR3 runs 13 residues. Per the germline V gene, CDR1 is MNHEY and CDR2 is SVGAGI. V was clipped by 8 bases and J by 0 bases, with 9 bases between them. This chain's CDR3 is CASAITSTDTQYF. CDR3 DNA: TGTGCCAGCGCAATAACTAGCACAGATACGCAGTATTTT.

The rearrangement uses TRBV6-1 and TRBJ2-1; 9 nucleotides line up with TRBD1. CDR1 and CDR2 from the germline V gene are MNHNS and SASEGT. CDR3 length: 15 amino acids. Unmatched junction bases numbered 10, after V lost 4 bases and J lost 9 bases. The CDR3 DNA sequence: TGTGCCAGCAGTGCGGAACAGGGGGCGCGGACTGAGCAGTTCTTC. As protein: CASSAEQGARTEQFF.

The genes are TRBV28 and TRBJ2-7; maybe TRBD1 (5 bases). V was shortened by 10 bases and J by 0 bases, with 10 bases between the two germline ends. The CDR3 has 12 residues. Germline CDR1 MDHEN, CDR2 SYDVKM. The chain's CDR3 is CATETASYEQYF. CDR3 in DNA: TGTGCCACGGAGACAGCCTCCTACGAGCAGTACTTC.